The 15 T cell receptor beta chains below were found in one sample sequenced in a study of cytotoxic CD8 clonotypes in ibrutinib-treated CLL. TCRdb's table, derived via immunoSEQ multiplex PCR, lists solely in-frame clones and lacks some. This table holds hundreds of thousands of clones, about four fifths found once. This sample comprised PBMCs, obtained after 12 months of ibrutinib treatment. Source of these receptors: a human donor with chronic lymphocytic leukemia.

The CDR3 DNA reads TGTGCCAGCAGCGGCCGGGACAGGGGAAACACCGGGGAGCTGTTTTTT. This gives the protein CASSGRDRGNTGELFF. The genes are TRBV9 and TRBJ2-2, with 10 bases lining up with TRBD1. This CDR3 is built from 16 residues. V trimming: 3 bases; J trimming: 2 bases; junction bases outside the gene matches: 4. The germline V gene encodes CDR1 SGDLS and CDR2 YYNGEE.

The count of this clone is one. V usage is TRBV6-5 and J usage is TRBJ1-1; 9 bases line up with TRBD1. V was pared by 7 bases and J by 2 bases, with 5 bases of the junction left unmatched. Looked up from germline, CDR1 is MNHEY and CDR2 is SVGAGI. The CDR3 is 14 residues long. CDR3 amino acids: CASKSGQGNTEAFF. The CDR3 region has the DNA TGTGCCAGCAAATCGGGACAGGGAAACACTGAAGCTTTCTTT.

The chain carries TRBV11-3 and TRBJ1-6, with D hard to call. Trimming pared 5 bases from V and 11 bases from J, leaving 19 bases between. In germline, CDR1 is SGHNT, CDR2 YENEEA. The CDR3 loop spans 15 amino acids. For the CDR3, the DNA is TGTGCCAGCAGCCGTTTCGGCGAAAACCGGCCACCCCTCCACTTT. Residues: CASSRFGENRPPLHF.

On this clone itself: Compared with germline, one end of the junction differs, possibly owing to a read error. The chain combines TRBV6-1 with TRBJ2-4; D might be TRBD1 (5 bases). The CDR3 extends over 17 amino acids. The germline gives CDR1 MNHNS, CDR2 SASEGT. CDR3 nucleotides: TGTGCCAGCAGTCAAGCAGGGATCTTGCTAGCCAAAAACATTCAGTACTTC. It codes for CASSQAGILLAKNIQYF.

This clone was observed many times. The CDR3: CASSVGLNNSPLHF. Here the CDR3 DNA reads TGCGCCAGCAGCGTCGGGCTTAATAATTCACCCCTCCACTTT. The chain uses TRBV5-1 and TRBJ1-6; unclear D gene. V lost 4 bases and J 5 bases, leaving 10 bases between the germline ends. The germline CDR1 and CDR2 sequences are SGHRS and YFSETQ. The CDR3 consists of 14 residues.

V is TRBV15 and J is TRBJ1-6; 8 bases map to TRBD1. This CDR3 contains 18 residues. Germline CDR1 reads LNHNV; CDR2 reads YYDKDF (reference sequence). Trimming took 1 base from V and 4 from J; bases not matched to a gene: 9. The CDR3 spells CATSRGTGTGGYNSPLHF. The CDR3 DNA reads TGTGCCACCAGCAGAGGTACCGGGACAGGAGGATATAATTCACCCCTCCACTTT.

J is TRBJ2-7 and V is TRBV6-1; D unresolved. CDR3 length equals 13 residues. Trimming took off 4 bases at V and 3 bases at J, with 10 bases between the two ends. Germline lookup yields CDR1 MNHNS and CDR2 SASEGT. CDR3 region: CASSGYSNYEQYF. CDR3 nucleotide sequence: TGTGCCAGCAGTGGATACTCGAACTACGAGCAGTACTTC.

This chain joins TRBV19 and TRBJ2-1, with 8 bases fitting TRBD2. CDR3 length: 10 amino acids. The germline V gene encodes CDR1 LNHDA and CDR2 SQIVND (reference sequence). The V gene end was trimmed by 9 bases and the J gene end by 9 bases; junction bases not matched to a gene: 1. The CDR3 reads CASGGAEQFF. The CDR3 DNA sequence: TGTGCCAGCGGGGGGGCTGAGCAGTTCTTC.

CDR3 sequence reads: CSVVETGVGSPLAKNIQYF. Written as DNA, the CDR3 is TGCAGCGTTGTGGAGACGGGAGTGGGCTCTCCTCTAGCCAAAAACATTCAGTACTTC. The chain is built from TRBV29-1 and TRBJ2-4, with a possible D match to TRBD2 (6 bases). Germline assignment: CDR1 SQVTM and CDR2 ANQGSEA. The germline V and J ends were trimmed by 4 bases and 0 bases, with 25 bases remaining between them. The length of the CDR3 is 19 residues.

This sequence joins TRBV10-1 and TRBJ1-2; weak D call: TRBD1 (5 bases). The CDR3 runs 14 residues. Deletions cut 5 bases from V and 1 base from J, with 11 bases between. CDR1 and CDR2 (germline): WNHNN, SYGVQD (reference sequence). CDR3 residues: CASSRDGINYGYTF. The CDR3 coding sequence is TGCGCCAGCAGTCGGGACGGCATTAACTATGGCTACACCTTC.

V is TRBV2 and J is TRBJ2-7, with D hard to call. Germline lookup yields CDR1 SNHLY and CDR2 FYNNEI. This CDR3 comprises 13 residues. V lost 10 bases to trimming and J lost 6 bases, with 19 bases between them. CDR3 nucleotides: TGTGCCACCCGACCGAACCTGAGACTCGAGCAGTACTTC. This translates into CATRPNLRLEQYF. Variable domain in full (rest from reference TRBV2 and TRBJ2-7): EPEVTQTPSHQVTQMGQEVILRCVPISNHLYFYWYRQILGQKVEFLVSFYNNEISEKSEIFDDQFSVERPDGSNFTLKIRSTKLEDSAMYFCATRPNLRLEQYFGPGTRLTVT.

The chain employs TRBV19 and TRBJ2-7; 8 bases match TRBD1. Germline V CDR1 and CDR2: LNHDA, SQIVND (reference sequence). V lost 3 bases to trimming and J lost 2 bases; unmatched junction nucleotides: 3. The CDR3 is 14 amino acids. CDR3: CASSMGQETYEQYF. The CDR3 nucleotides read TGTGCCAGTAGTATGGGACAGGAGACCTACGAGCAGTACTTC.

This clone came up once. The CDR3 DNA reads as TGTGCCAGCAGTTTAGCTGCTTGGGACGAGCAGTACTTC. This sequence encodes CASSLAAWDEQYF. The chain uses TRBV27 and TRBJ2-7; D is uncertain. Between the trimmed V and J ends, which lost 2 bases and 5 bases, there was a span of 10 bases. Germline V lookup: CDR1 MNHEY, CDR2 SMNVEV (reference sequence). This CDR3 has 13 amino acids.

This clone showed up just once. This sequence joins TRBV2 and TRBJ2-7, with TRBD1 as a possible D gene (5 bases). V gave up 8 bases and J gave up 7 bases, with 24 bases separating them. The CDR3 has 15 amino acids. CDR1 is SNHLY and CDR2 is FYNNEI in the germline V gene. The CDR3 sequence is CASYLWPSSRGEQYF. Here the CDR3 DNA reads TGTGCCAGCTATCTCTGGCCGTCCTCTAGGGGTGAGCAGTACTTC.

V and J are TRBV18 and TRBJ2-6; D assignment may be TRBD1 or TRBD2 (7 bases each). The CDR3 covers 17 residues. Trimming took 4 bases from V and 0 from J, leaving 13 bases between them. Germline loops: CDR1 KGHSH, CDR2 LQKENI. The CDR3 spells CASSLGGGPSGANVLTF. The DNA of the CDR3 is TGTGCCAGCTCACTGGGAGGGGGCCCCTCTGGGGCCAACGTCCTGACTTTC.